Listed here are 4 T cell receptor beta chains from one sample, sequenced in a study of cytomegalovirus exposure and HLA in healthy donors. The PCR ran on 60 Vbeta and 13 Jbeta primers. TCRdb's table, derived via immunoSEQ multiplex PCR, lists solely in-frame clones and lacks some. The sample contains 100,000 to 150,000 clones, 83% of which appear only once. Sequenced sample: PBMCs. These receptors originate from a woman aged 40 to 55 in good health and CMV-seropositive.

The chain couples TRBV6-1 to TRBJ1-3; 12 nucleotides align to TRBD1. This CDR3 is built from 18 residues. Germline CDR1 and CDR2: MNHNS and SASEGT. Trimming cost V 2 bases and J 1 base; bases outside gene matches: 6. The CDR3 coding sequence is TGTGCCAGCAGTGAATGGGGACAGGGGGCGATATCTGGAAACACCATATATTTT. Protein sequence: CASSEWGQGAISGNTIYF.

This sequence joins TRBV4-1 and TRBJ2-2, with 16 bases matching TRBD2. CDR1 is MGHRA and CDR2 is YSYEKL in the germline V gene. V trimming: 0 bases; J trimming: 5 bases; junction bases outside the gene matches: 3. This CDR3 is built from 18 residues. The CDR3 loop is CASSQEGLAGGGTGELFF. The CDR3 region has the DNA TGCGCCAGCAGCCAAGAGGGACTAGCGGGAGGGGGTACCGGGGAGCTGTTTTTT.

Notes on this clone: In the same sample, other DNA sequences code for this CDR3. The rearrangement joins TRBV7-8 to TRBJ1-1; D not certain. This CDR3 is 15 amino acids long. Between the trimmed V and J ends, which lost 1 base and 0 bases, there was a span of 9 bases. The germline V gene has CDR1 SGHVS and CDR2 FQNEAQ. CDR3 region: CASSLVRRLNTEAFF. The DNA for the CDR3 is TGTGCCAGCAGCTTAGTGAGGCGGCTGAACACTGAAGCTTTCTTT.

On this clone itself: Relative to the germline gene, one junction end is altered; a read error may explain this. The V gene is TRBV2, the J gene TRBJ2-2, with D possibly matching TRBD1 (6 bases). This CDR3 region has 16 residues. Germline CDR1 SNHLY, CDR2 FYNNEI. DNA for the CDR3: TGTGTCAGCAGTAGAGCTATGGCGCCGACAGGCGGGGAGCTGTTTTTT. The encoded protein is CVSSRAMAPTGGELFF.